A selection of T cell receptor beta chains follows, all from one sample in a study of CD8 T cells in Susac syndrome. MiXCR, run by TCRdb on the immunoSEQ multiplex PCR reads, gives a single entry per CDR3 protein. This table has some 50,000 distinct CDR3 sequences, 85% to 95% appearing once. Input material: CD8+ T cells from PBMCs. These TCRs come from a human donor with Susac syndrome. Both conserved end residues are part of each CDR3. Each record gives: J gene, V gene, clone size, D gene, CDR3 DNA, CDR3 protein. A D gene is named only where the DNA matches it firmly. Clone size is stated in some rows and not others, as once, few, many or a class when expanded.

J gene: TRBJ1-1; V gene: TRBV7-9; clone size: once; D gene: -; CDR3 DNA: TGTGCCAGCAGCTTAGAACGGGTGACCTTGGGCACTGAAGCTTTCTTT; CDR3 protein: CASSLERVTLGTEAFF
J gene: TRBJ2-7; V gene: TRBV29-1; clone size: -; D gene: -; CDR3 DNA: TGCAGCGTTGAGGACCCGCGGGGCTCCTACGAGCAGTACTTC; CDR3 protein: CSVEDPRGSYEQYF
J gene: TRBJ2-7; V gene: TRBV2; clone size: -; D gene: -; CDR3 DNA: TGTGCCAGCAGGGGCTACGAGCAGTACTTC; CDR3 protein: CASRGYEQYF
J gene: TRBJ2-3; V gene: TRBV20-1; clone size: -; D gene: -; CDR3 DNA: TGCAGTGCTAGAGATCGGACCACCACAGATACGCAGTATTTT; CDR3 protein: CSARDRTTTDTQYF
J gene: TRBJ2-5; V gene: TRBV11-2; clone size: -; D gene: TRBD2; CDR3 DNA: TGTGCCAGCAGCTTAGATAGCTTCGGGACTAGCGGGGGCCGCAGGGAGACCCAGTACTTC; CDR3 protein: CASSLDSFGTSGGRRETQYF
J gene: TRBJ2-1; V gene: TRBV14; clone size: -; D gene: TRBD1; CDR3 DNA: TGTGCCAGCAGCGCCATGACAGGGGGGAATGAGCAGTTCTTC; CDR3 protein: CASSAMTGGNEQFF
J gene: TRBJ2-3; V gene: TRBV14; clone size: -; D gene: TRBD1; CDR3 DNA: TGTGCCATTCCGGGACAGTTCACAGATACGCAGTATTTT; CDR3 protein: CAIPGQFTDTQYF
J gene: TRBJ2-7; V gene: TRBV27; clone size: -; D gene: TRBD2; CDR3 DNA: TGTGCCAGCAGTTTTGGGGGACTAGCGGGGGTCGAGCAGTACTTC; CDR3 protein: CASSFGGLAGVEQYF
J gene: TRBJ1-4; V gene: TRBV20-1; clone size: -; D gene: -; CDR3 DNA: TGCAGTGCTAGAGACGCAGGGTTTGGAAAACTGTTTTTT; CDR3 protein: CSARDAGFGKLFF
J gene: TRBJ2-6; V gene: TRBV11-2; clone size: -; D gene: TRBD1; CDR3 DNA: TGTGCCAGCAGCGGACAGGTGGAACGGCTGGCTGGGGCCAACGTCCTGACTTTC; CDR3 protein: CASSGQVERLAGANVLTF
J gene: TRBJ2-6; V gene: TRBV12-2; clone size: -; D gene: -; CDR3 DNA: TGTGCAAGTCGCTTAGTTAAGGGGACCAACGTCCTGACTTTC; CDR3 protein: CASRLVKGTNVLTF